The sequence of this T cell receptor (beta chain) was determined in a study of T cells in Graves' hyperthyroidism and ophthalmopathy. Remarks on this clonotype: What it binds is not known.

Study-level results: Among thyroid clonotypes expanded above 0.001, most also appeared in blood.

RNA transcripts provided the source from which TCR beta CDR3 regions were amplified. A set of HTBI primers served as the primers for a first-round RT-PCR of the TCR CDR3. TCRdb analysed the multiplex PCR reads with MiXCR anew, one entry per CDR3 protein. The sample shows 450,000 to 650,000 distinct CDR3 sequences, about a fifth of them seen only once. The hyperthyroidism patients had all been newly diagnosed, and their disease duration was under 2 months. Their ages ranged from 18 to 65 years. This TCR came from a man younger than 35 with Graves' hyperthyroidism. Sequencing was done on a sample of blood.

CDR3 region: CASTTGLEGYEQFF. CDR3 bases: TGTGCCAGCACCACGGGACTAGAAGGTTATGAGCAGTTCTTC. The J gene is TRBJ2-1, the V gene TRBV6-2 or TRBV6-3; 8 nucleotides agree with TRBD2. The germline CDR1 and CDR2 sequences are MNHEY and SVGEGT. The CDR3 is 14 amino acids. V shed 7 bases and J 8 bases; nucleotides not matched to a gene: 10.